Listed here are 24 T cell receptor beta chains from one sample, sequenced in a study of identical twins. Via MiXCR, TCRdb re-called the 5' RACE reads, giving one row per CDR3 protein. This table has 1.5 million to 2 million distinct CDR3 sequences, about 30% appearing once. Specimen: cord blood. These receptors were collected from a newborn girl in good health.

This chain links TRBV2 with TRBJ1-6; D is ambiguous. From germline, CDR1 is SNHLY and CDR2 FYNNEI. V lost 7 bases to trimming and J lost 8 bases, with 9 bases between them. There are 12 residues in the CDR3. CDR3 sequence: CASKEVDSPLHF. The CDR3 DNA follows: TGTGCCAGCAAAGAGGTGGATTCACCCCTCCACTTT.

About this clonotype itself: This may come from a read error, since a much larger clone is one base off. This chain joins TRBV4-2 and TRBJ2-4; 14 nucleotides match TRBD2. CDR1 LGHNA and CDR2 YNFKEQ come from the germline V gene. The CDR3 spans 18 residues. CDR3: CASSPGLAGALAKNIRYF. CDR3 DNA: TGTGCCAGCAGCCCGGGACTAGCGGGGGCGCTAGCCAAAAACATTCGGTACTTC.

The rearrangement joins TRBV5-1 to TRBJ2-1; 12 nucleotides align to TRBD2. This CDR3 is 15 amino acids long. Looked up from germline, CDR1 is SGHRS and CDR2 is YFSETQ. The V and J ends lost 5 bases and 9 bases, in that order; junction bases with no gene match: 9. The CDR3 spells CASSLLAGGLSEQFF. The CDR3 nucleotides are TGCGCCAGCAGTCTTCTAGCGGGAGGGCTGAGTGAGCAGTTCTTC.

There are a few counts of this clonotype. This chain links TRBV27 with TRBJ2-1, with D uncertain. The V end was cut by 5 bases, the J end by 0 bases, with 11 bases between. In germline, CDR1 is MNHEY, CDR2 SMNVEV (reference sequence). The CDR3 sequence is 15 residues long. Here the CDR3 reads CASSPRPSSYNEQFF. For the CDR3, the DNA is TGTGCCAGCAGTCCCCGACCCAGCTCCTACAATGAGCAGTTCTTC.

This clonotype was recorded a few times. The chain employs TRBV7-6 and TRBJ2-1; D is uncertain. The V gene lost 1 base and the J gene lost 2 bases, with 9 bases spanning the gap. The germline V gene has CDR1 SGHVS and CDR2 FNYEAQ. CDR3 length equals 15 residues. The CDR3 loop is CASSLVSLAYNEQFF. CDR3 coding DNA: TGTGCCAGCAGCTTAGTTTCCCTAGCCTACAATGAGCAGTTCTTC.

The chain is built from TRBV29-1 and TRBJ1-1; no firm D call. This CDR3 has 11 residues. CDR1 is SQVTM and CDR2 is ANQGSEA in the germline V gene. The V end was cut by 7 bases, the J end by 5 bases, with 11 bases between. The DNA for the CDR3 is TGCAGCGGTCAGGTGACGACTGAAGCTTTCTTT. Translated, it gives CSGQVTTEAFF.

The chain carries TRBV7-2 and TRBJ1-6, with D uncertain. Trimming shortened V by 1 base and J by 9 bases, and 16 bases separated the two germline ends. The CDR3 runs to 16 residues. Per the germline V gene, CDR1 is SGHTA and CDR2 is FQGNSA. CDR3 residues: CASSLEGEGFGSPLHF. The CDR3 nucleotides are TGTGCCAGCAGCTTAGAGGGAGAGGGATTTGGTTCACCCCTCCACTTT.

The sample holds a few counts of this clonotype. V and J are TRBV28 and TRBJ2-5, with D perhaps matching TRBD2 (6 bases). Germline CDR1 and CDR2: MDHEN and SYDVKM. CDR3 length: 16 amino acids. The V end lost 3 bases, the J end lost 1 base, and 15 bases lay between the germline ends. CDR3 amino acids: CASSFLAAGAQETQYF. For the CDR3, the DNA is TGTGCCAGCAGTTTTTTAGCGGCAGGAGCCCAAGAGACCCAGTACTTC.

In this sample, this clonotype turned up a few times. This sequence joins TRBV21-1 and TRBJ2-7; TRBD1 is the table's D call, not checked against the DNA. TRBV21-1 is deemed a pseudogene. The CDR3 consists of 13 residues. The CDR3 DNA sequence: TGTGCCAGCATGACAGGGAGGACCTACGAGCAGTACTTC. It is translated as CASMTGRTYEQYF.

The J gene is TRBJ2-1, the V gene TRBV7-2; 11 bases are a match to TRBD2. Trimming at V came to 4 bases and at J to 6 bases, leaving 5 bases not matched to a gene. CDR3 length: 15 amino acids. The germline V gene encodes CDR1 SGHTA and CDR2 FQGNSA. The CDR3 loop reads CASSSWGLAANEQFF. The CDR3 coding sequence is TGTGCCAGCAGCTCCTGGGGACTAGCGGCCAATGAGCAGTTCTTC.

A few counts support this clonotype. This chain uses TRBV6-5 with TRBJ1-1, with D unclear. V lost 2 bases, J lost 1 base, and 5 bases lay in between. Germline V gives CDR1 MNHEY, CDR2 SVGAGI. This CDR3 comprises 13 residues. The CDR3 reads CASSYPANTEAFF. The CDR3, as DNA: TGTGCCAGCAGTTACCCGGCGAACACTGAAGCTTTCTTT.

This chain connects TRBV18 to TRBJ2-7, with 9 nucleotides matching TRBD2. Per the germline V gene, CDR1 is KGHSH and CDR2 is LQKENI. This CDR3 spans 15 amino acids. V was pared by 5 bases and J by 6 bases, with 11 bases of the junction left unmatched. As DNA, the CDR3 is TGTGCCAGCTCAAAATCCGGGACTAGCACCGGCGAGCAGTACTTC. It is translated as CASSKSGTSTGEQYF.

This CDR3 is CAISVGGGGYTF. CDR3 DNA sequence: TGTGCCATCAGTGTGGGGGGCGGCGGCTACACCTTC. This chain connects TRBV10-3 to TRBJ1-2; D is possibly TRBD1 (6 bases). Germline assignment: CDR1 ENHRY and CDR2 SYGVKD. There are 12 residues in the CDR3. V was trimmed by 4 bases and J by 8 bases, leaving 11 bases between them.

The chain links TRBV10-3 to TRBJ2-1; 9 bases line up with TRBD2. The germline CDR1 and CDR2 sequences are ENHRY and SYGVKD. The CDR3 extends over 14 amino acids. After removal of 6 bases from V and 6 bases from J, the junction contained 6 bases not matched to a gene. The CDR3 is CAIREGTSFNEQFF. CDR3 coding DNA: TGTGCCATCAGGGAGGGGACTAGCTTCAATGAGCAGTTCTTC.

This chain links TRBV4-1 with TRBJ1-4; D is unresolved. Germline V gives CDR1 MGHRA, CDR2 YSYEKL. This CDR3 has 14 amino acids. Trimming left V 4 bases short and J 0 bases short, with 6 bases between. The CDR3, as DNA: TGCGCCAGCAGCCCCGATGCAACTAATGAAAAACTGTTTTTT. Residues: CASSPDATNEKLFF.

This clonotype was recorded only once. One junction end disagrees with the germline gene, perhaps due to a read error. The V gene is TRBV29-1, the J gene TRBJ1-1, with D possibly being TRBD1 (6 bases). The CDR3 sequence is 11 residues long. Germline CDR1 reads SQVTM; CDR2 reads ANQGSEA. CDR3 in DNA: TGCCGCGTTGAGGGGGGGACTGAAGCTTTCTTT. Translating gives CRVEGGTEAFF.

The chain carries TRBV5-1 and TRBJ2-7; the match to TRBD1 covers 7 bases. The V and J ends lost 2 bases and 7 bases, in that order; junction bases with no gene match: 12. The CDR3 loop spans 15 amino acids. CDR1 is SGHRS and CDR2 is YFSETQ in the germline V gene. In nucleotides, the CDR3 is TGCGCCAGCAGCTTCCCCGGGACAGCCTACAATGAGCAGTACTTC. This sequence encodes CASSFPGTAYNEQYF.

The J gene is TRBJ2-1, the V gene TRBV20-1; D is possibly TRBD2 (6 bases). Germline CDR1 is DFQATT and CDR2 is SNEGSKA (reference sequence). With 0 bases removed from V and 0 bases from J, the gap between germline ends came to 12 bases. This CDR3 has 16 residues. CDR3 amino acids: CSARELRGSSYNEQFF. CDR3 DNA: TGCAGTGCTAGAGAGCTACGGGGGAGCTCCTACAATGAGCAGTTCTTC.

The J gene is TRBJ2-1, the V gene TRBV15, with D uncertain. The end of the DNA is better explained by TRBJ2-7, so the J call may be wrong. The CDR3 covers 16 residues. Germline loops: CDR1 LNHNV, CDR2 YYDKDF (reference sequence). The CDR3 reads CATRLTTGNSYNEQYF. In DNA form, the CDR3 reads TGTGCCACCAGACTAACGACTGGCAACTCCTACAATGAGCAGTACTTC.

Concerning this clonotype: The junction departs from germline at one end; a sequencing error may be responsible. The V call is TRBV20-1, the J call TRBJ2-2; 10 nucleotides agree with TRBD1. This CDR3 has 16 amino acids. Germline-derived CDR1 and CDR2 are DFQATT and SNEGSKA (reference sequence). This CDR3 reads CSARGFGDRGSGELFF. Here the CDR3 DNA reads TGCAGTGCCAGAGGGTTTGGGGACAGGGGATCCGGGGAGCTGTTTTTT.

The table lists this clonotype with a few counts. V usage is TRBV4-1 and J usage is TRBJ1-1; D call uncertain. Trimming shortened V by 3 bases and J by 6 bases, and 14 bases separated the two germline ends. The CDR3 has 14 amino acids. Germline V CDR1 and CDR2: MGHRA, YSYEKL. CDR3 region: CASSQPVQSAEAFF. The CDR3 region has the DNA TGCGCCAGCAGCCAGCCGGTGCAGAGTGCTGAAGCTTTCTTT.

This clonotype was recorded at least ten times. J is TRBJ1-2 and V is TRBV9; a weak D match, TRBD1 (5 bases). V was trimmed by 2 bases and J by 7 bases, leaving 9 bases between them. The CDR3 totals 12 residues. The germline gives CDR1 SGDLS, CDR2 YYNGEE. CDR3 loop: CASSVRGGGYTF. The CDR3, as DNA: TGTGCCAGCAGCGTCCGGGGCGGTGGCTACACCTTC.

V is TRBV12-3 or TRBV12-4 and J is TRBJ2-7; D might be TRBD1 (5 bases). Trimming took off 5 bases at V and 7 bases at J, with 12 bases between the two ends. The CDR3 runs to 12 residues. CDR3 in DNA: TGTGCCAGCAGTCCCAGGGTGGAAGAGCAGTACTTC. It specifies CASSPRVEEQYF.

The chain recombines TRBV2 with TRBJ2-3; 8 bases map to TRBD2. Germline V gene data show CDR1 as SNHLY and CDR2 as FYNNEI. J was trimmed by 1 base and V by 6 bases; bases with no gene match: 6. The CDR3 loop spans 15 amino acids. CDR3 coding DNA: TGTGCCAGCAGCGCCCCGCGGGGGGGCACAGATACGCAGTATTTT. It is translated as CASSAPRGGTDTQYF.